The rows below give T cell receptor beta chains drawn from one sample of a study of identical twins. TCRdb recomputed calls from the 5' RACE reads with MiXCR, one row per CDR3 protein. The sample holds around 280,000 distinct CDR3 sequences, around 8.8% seen once. The same data also went into a second study, on yellow fever vaccine responses in identical twins.

Input material: memory (CD45RO+) T cells sorted from blood. The receptors were sampled from a young woman in good health. CDR3s include the opening cysteine and the closing phenylalanine or tryptophan. The D gene is left open where the match is weak. Rows may omit the clone size; those that give it use once, few, many or a size class.

>TRBJ2-1|.|.|TRBV11-2
CASSTFQSRSYNEQFF
TGTGCCAGCAGCACTTTTCAAAGCAGGTCCTACAATGAGCAGTTCTTC
>TRBJ2-1|.|.|TRBV11-2
CASSQGSGTGVNEQFF
TGTGCCAGCAGCCAAGGGTCCGGGACCGGGGTTAATGAGCAGTTCTTC
>TRBJ2-6|.|.|TRBV11-2
CASSSNRVPGANVLTF
TGTGCCAGCAGCTCAAACAGGGTCCCTGGGGCCAACGTCCTGACTTTC
>TRBJ1-5|.|many|TRBV28
CASSLRGVGNQPQHF
TGTGCCAGCAGCCTAAGGGGGGTGGGCAATCAGCCCCAGCATTTT
>TRBJ2-4|.|.|TRBV5-6
CASSPYIQYF
TGTGCCAGCAGCCCTTACATTCAGTACTTC
>TRBJ2-2|.|many|TRBV5-1
CASSLSGGAQDGELFF
TGCGCCAGCAGCTTGTCCGGGGGAGCCCAGGACGGGGAGCTGTTTTTT
>TRBJ2-5|TRBD2|few|TRBV15
CATSRASGGQETQYF
TGTGCCACCAGCAGAGCTAGCGGGGGTCAAGAGACCCAGTACTTC
>TRBJ2-1|TRBD2|many|TRBV19
CASNTQRGAQSF
TGTGCCAGTAACACCCAGCGGGGGGCCCAATCCTTC
>TRBJ2-7|TRBD2|few|TRBV18
CASSPPNSGRDYEQYF
TGTGCCAGCTCACCACCTAATAGCGGGAGGGATTACGAGCAGTACTTC
>TRBJ2-1|.|many|TRBV6-5
CASSHEAGQNLRQFF
TGTGCCAGCAGTCACGAAGCTGGACAGAATCTGCGGCAGTTCTTC
>TRBJ2-1|.|few|TRBV10-3
CAAQNRTPRNEQFF
TGTGCCGCCCAGAACCGGACACCTCGGAATGAGCAGTTCTTC
>TRBJ1-1|.|many|TRBV6-2/TRBV6-3
CASSYEATHTEAFF
TGTGCCAGCAGTTACGAGGCGACTCACACTGAAGCTTTCTTT
>TRBJ2-1|.|.|TRBV9
CASSTRGGVNEQFF
TGTGCCAGCAGCACCCGAGGAGGGGTCAATGAGCAGTTCTTC
>TRBJ2-2|TRBD1|.|TRBV2
CASRWDRGLENTGELFF
TGTGCCAGCAGGTGGGACAGGGGGCTTGAAAACACCGGGGAGCTGTTTTTT
>TRBJ2-3|.|few|TRBV12-3/TRBV12-4
CASSSSLIRDTQYF
TGTGCCAGCAGTTCGAGCCTCATACGGGATACGCAGTATTTT
>TRBJ1-3|.|.|TRBV12-3/TRBV12-4
CASSLALGYGNTIYF
TGTGCCAGCAGTTTAGCGCTAGGGTATGGAAACACCATATATTTT
>TRBJ2-7|.|many|TRBV20-1
CSGLAGSHEQYF
TGCAGCGGCCTTGCAGGGTCCCACGAGCAGTACTTC
>TRBJ2-1|.|many|TRBV7-8
CASSRGGLPKYNEQFF
TGTGCCAGCAGCCGCGGCGGACTACCTAAATACAATGAGCAGTTCTTC
>TRBJ1-1|.|many|TRBV12-3/TRBV12-4
CASMDNWNTEAFF
TGTGCCAGCATGGACAACTGGAACACTGAAGCTTTCTTT
>TRBJ2-7|TRBD2|few|TRBV7-9
CASSLGWREGHEQYF
TGTGCCAGCAGCTTAGGGTGGCGGGAGGGCCACGAGCAGTACTTC
>TRBJ1-1|.|few|TRBV19
CASSPKGGGSTEAFF
TGTGCCAGTTCCCCGAAGGGTGGAGGGAGCACTGAAGCTTTCTTT
>TRBJ2-6|.|once|TRBV5-1
CASSSPPGLPGANVQTF
TGCGCCAGCAGCTCCCCGCCAGGGCTACCTGGGGCCAACGTCCAGACTTTC
>TRBJ1-3|.|few|TRBV9
CASSVETGSGNTIYF
TGTGCCAGCAGCGTGGAGACAGGCTCTGGAAACACCATATATTTT
>TRBJ1-1|.|few|TRBV12-3/TRBV12-4
CASSPTGRGKAFF
TGTGCCAGCAGTCCTACCGGCAGGGGTAAAGCTTTCTTT
>TRBJ1-1|.|.|TRBV7-8
CASSLDHRRNTEAFF
TGTGCCAGCAGCTTAGATCACAGGCGGAACACTGAAGCTTTCTTT
>TRBJ2-3|.|.|TRBV7-9
CASEGTGGSTDTQYF
TGTGCCAGCGAAGGCACGGGCGGGAGCACAGATACGCAGTATTTT
>TRBJ2-7|.|few|TRBV20-1
CSASPIPTYEQYF
TGCAGTGCTAGCCCGATTCCCACCTACGAGCAGTACTTC
>TRBJ2-7|.|.|TRBV2
CASKGEAYEQYF
TGTGCCAGCAAGGGGGAAGCCTACGAGCAGTACTTC
>TRBJ2-3|.|few|TRBV14
CASSQVPLSYRGHSTDTQYF
TGTGCCAGCAGCCAGGTCCCCCTATCTTACCGGGGGCATAGCACAGATACGCAGTATTTT
>TRBJ2-5|.|few|TRBV7-9
CASSLGQAKETQYF
TGTGCCAGCAGCTTAGGACAGGCGAAAGAGACCCAGTACTTC
>TRBJ1-3|.|many|TRBV14
CASSQDLTVTSGNTIYF
TGTGCCAGCAGCCAAGATTTAACAGTCACCTCTGGAAACACCATATATTTT
>TRBJ2-6|.|.|TRBV29-1
CSVPRAGGSLSSGANVLTF
TGCAGCGTTCCACGGGCCGGGGGCTCCCTAAGCTCTGGGGCCAACGTCCTGACTTTC
>TRBJ1-4|.|.|TRBV5-1
CASSLGQLDTNEKLFF
TGCGCCAGCAGCCTCGGACAGCTCGATACTAATGAAAAACTGTTTTTT
>TRBJ2-3|.|few|TRBV20-1
CSARAGRGDTDTQYF
TGCAGTGCTAGAGCTGGCAGGGGGGACACAGATACGCAGTATTTT
>TRBJ2-3|.|once|TRBV3-1
CASSQGTPSTQYF
TGTGCCAGCAGCCAAGGAACCCCTTCCACGCAGTATTTT
>TRBJ2-1|.|.|TRBV19
CASSMYPTGLAGDEQFF
TGTGCCAGTAGTATGTACCCGACAGGGCTCGCGGGAGATGAGCAGTTCTTC
>TRBJ2-5|.|few|TRBV7-2
CASSPTGGVKTQYF
TGTGCCAGCAGCCCAACCGGCGGGGTAAAGACCCAGTACTTC
>TRBJ2-1|.|many|TRBV19
CASSIKGNEQFF
TGTGCCAGTAGTATTAAGGGCAATGAGCAGTTCTTC
>TRBJ2-2|TRBD1|many|TRBV29-1
CSVTSGTANTGELFF
TGCAGCGTTACCTCCGGGACAGCTAACACCGGGGAGCTGTTTTTT
>TRBJ2-7|.|.|TRBV11-2
CASKLMSNRGSEAYEQYF
TGTGCCAGCAAGCTTATGTCGAACCGGGGCAGCGAAGCTTACGAGCAGTACTTC
>TRBJ2-1|.|.|TRBV5-1
CASSLIGRGMYNEQFF
TGCGCCAGCAGCTTGATAGGGCGAGGGATGTACAATGAGCAGTTCTTC
>TRBJ2-2|.|many|TRBV10-3
CAISAVTGELFF
TGTGCCATCAGTGCGGTGACCGGGGAGCTGTTTTTT
>TRBJ2-1|.|.|TRBV25-1
CASSPTGAAELFRRGILYNEQFF
TGTGCCAGCAGCCCCACAGGGGCCGCCGAGCTGTTCCGGCGGGGGATCCTCTACAATGAGCAGTTCTTC
>TRBJ2-5|.|.|TRBV12-3/TRBV12-4
CACCAAGWNNGLNGAQYF
TGTGCCTGCTGCGCCGCGGGGTGGAATAACGGTTTGAATGGGGCCCAGTACTTC
>TRBJ2-1|.|many|TRBV7-2
CASSLGFGVGVAEQFF
TGTGCCAGCAGCTTAGGTTTTGGGGTCGGGGTTGCTGAGCAGTTCTTC